Listed below are T cell receptor beta chains from one sample, sequenced in a study of OX40 agonist ivuxolimab in advanced cancers. The data were produced by immunoSEQ multiplex PCR, yet TCRdb's version contains in-frame clones alone and is incomplete. The data hold around 62,000 clones, with about 85% observed a single time. The source was CD4+ or CD8+ T cells sorted from blood, collected in a trial of the OX40 agonist ivuxolimab. These receptors were obtained from an adult with an advanced solid tumor such as melanoma, head and neck, liver or kidney cancer. Each CDR3 is given with its conserved first and last residue. A D gene is named only where the DNA matches it firmly. The size of a clone is reported for some rows only, either as once, few or many, or as a class for expanded clones.

j_gene: TRBJ2-2
abundance: NA
v_gene: TRBV27
d_gene: TRBD1
CDR3aa: CASRPLYRGRTGELFF
CDR3nt: TGTGCCAGCAGACCCCTCTACAGGGGGCGCACCGGGGAGCTGTTTTTT

j_gene: TRBJ2-7
abundance: NA
v_gene: TRBV5-4
d_gene: TRBD1
CDR3aa: CASSFRAGGSYEQYF
CDR3nt: TGTGCCAGCAGCTTCCGGGCAGGGGGCTCCTACGAGCAGTACTTC

j_gene: TRBJ2-7
abundance: NA
v_gene: TRBV4-1
d_gene: NA
CDR3aa: CASSRGTLGSYEQYF
CDR3nt: TGCGCCAGCAGCCGCGGGACACTGGGATCCTACGAGCAGTACTTC

j_gene: TRBJ1-3
abundance: NA
v_gene: TRBV12-5
d_gene: NA
CDR3aa: CASGGSSGNTIYF
CDR3nt: TGTGCTAGTGGTGGGTCCTCTGGAAACACCATATATTTT

j_gene: TRBJ2-7
abundance: NA
v_gene: TRBV18
d_gene: TRBD2
CDR3aa: CASSPGLAGDYEQYF
CDR3nt: TGTGCCAGCTCTCCTGGACTAGCGGGGGATTACGAGCAGTACTTC

j_gene: TRBJ2-2
abundance: once
v_gene: TRBV7-2
d_gene: NA
CDR3aa: CAQPGGVDTGELFF
CDR3nt: TGTGCCCAGCCGGGGGGCGTGGACACCGGGGAGCTGTTTTTT

j_gene: TRBJ1-6
abundance: NA
v_gene: TRBV6-5
d_gene: TRBD1
CDR3aa: CASSTTGADSPLHF
CDR3nt: TGTGCCAGCAGCACGACAGGGGCGGATTCACCCCTCCACTTT

j_gene: TRBJ2-2
abundance: NA
v_gene: TRBV12-5
d_gene: TRBD2
CDR3aa: CASGLSTGGSTGELFF
CDR3nt: TGTGCTAGTGGTTTGTCGACGGGAGGTAGCACCGGGGAGCTGTTTTTT

j_gene: TRBJ2-3
abundance: few
v_gene: TRBV9
d_gene: NA
CDR3aa: CASSGEDTQYF
CDR3nt: TGTGCCAGCAGCGGGGAAGATACGCAGTATTTT

j_gene: TRBJ2-5
abundance: NA
v_gene: TRBV7-9
d_gene: TRBD2
CDR3aa: CASSRASGREETQYF
CDR3nt: TGTGCCAGCAGCAGGGCTTCCGGGAGGGAAGAGACCCAGTACTTC

j_gene: TRBJ2-7
abundance: NA
v_gene: TRBV2
d_gene: TRBD1
CDR3aa: CAGGQGGSEQYF
CDR3nt: TGTGCCGGAGGACAGGGGGGTTCCGAGCAGTACTTC

j_gene: TRBJ2-2
abundance: NA
v_gene: TRBV9
d_gene: NA
CDR3aa: CASSETRFTGELFF
CDR3nt: TGTGCCAGCAGCGAGACTAGGTTCACCGGGGAGCTGTTTTTT

j_gene: TRBJ2-5
abundance: NA
v_gene: TRBV7-2
d_gene: TRBD1
CDR3aa: CASSLVPGGYGTQYF
CDR3nt: TGTGCCAGCAGCTTAGTTCCAGGGGGCTACGGGACCCAGTACTTC

j_gene: TRBJ2-3
abundance: once
v_gene: TRBV7-6
d_gene: NA
CDR3aa: CASSLGGLLTDTQYF
CDR3nt: TGTGCCAGCAGCTTAGGAGGACTACTCACAGATACGCAGTATTTT

j_gene: TRBJ2-7
abundance: NA
v_gene: TRBV6-5
d_gene: TRBD1
CDR3aa: CASSNRDRPYEQYF
CDR3nt: TGTGCCAGCAGTAACCGGGACAGGCCCTACGAGCAGTACTTC

j_gene: TRBJ1-1
abundance: NA
v_gene: TRBV2
d_gene: NA
CDR3aa: CASDSHRLNTEAFF
CDR3nt: TGTGCCAGCGATTCCCACAGATTGAACACTGAAGCTTTCTTT

j_gene: TRBJ2-2
abundance: NA
v_gene: TRBV4-2
d_gene: NA
CDR3aa: CASSQDRGGGELFF
CDR3nt: TGTGCCAGCAGCCAAGATCGGGGAGGCGGGGAGCTGTTTTTT

j_gene: TRBJ2-1
abundance: NA
v_gene: TRBV10-3
d_gene: TRBD2
CDR3aa: CAISWAGGSMDEQFF
CDR3nt: TGTGCCATCAGTTGGGCGGGGGGCTCGATGGATGAGCAGTTCTTC

j_gene: TRBJ2-3
abundance: NA
v_gene: TRBV9
d_gene: NA
CDR3aa: CASSVGNREITDTQYF
CDR3nt: TGTGCCAGCAGCGTAGGTAACAGGGAGATAACAGATACGCAGTATTTT

j_gene: TRBJ2-7
abundance: once
v_gene: TRBV7-9
d_gene: NA
CDR3aa: CASSLATGRVGSEQYF
CDR3nt: TGTGCCAGCAGCTTAGCTACGGGGCGGGTCGGGTCCGAGCAGTACTTC

j_gene: TRBJ2-2
abundance: few
v_gene: TRBV5-1
d_gene: NA
CDR3aa: CASSLGQDYGELFF
CDR3nt: TGCGCCAGCAGCTTGGGACAGGATTACGGGGAGCTGTTTTTT

j_gene: TRBJ1-5
abundance: once
v_gene: TRBV18
d_gene: NA
CDR3aa: CASSPPGGQNQPQHF
CDR3nt: TGTGCCAGCTCACCACCCGGGGGGCAAAATCAGCCCCAGCATTTT

j_gene: TRBJ2-1
abundance: NA
v_gene: TRBV28
d_gene: NA
CDR3aa: CASSFDRPTYNEQFF
CDR3nt: TGTGCCAGCAGTTTTGACAGGCCGACCTACAATGAGCAGTTCTTC

j_gene: TRBJ2-2
abundance: few
v_gene: TRBV7-2
d_gene: NA
CDR3aa: CASSLSGRGTGELFF
CDR3nt: TGTGCCAGCAGCTTGTCGGGGCGAGGCACCGGGGAGCTGTTTTTT

j_gene: TRBJ2-3
abundance: NA
v_gene: TRBV15
d_gene: TRBD2
CDR3aa: CATSPRTSGSTDTQYF
CDR3nt: TGTGCCACCAGCCCACGGACTAGCGGTAGCACAGATACGCAGTATTTT

j_gene: TRBJ2-5
abundance: NA
v_gene: TRBV7-2
d_gene: TRBD2
CDR3aa: CASSLGSGVRETQYF
CDR3nt: TGTGCCAGCAGCTTAGGAAGCGGGGTGAGGGAGACCCAGTACTTC

j_gene: TRBJ1-2
abundance: NA
v_gene: TRBV19
d_gene: TRBD1
CDR3aa: CATSGTGKRGYTF
CDR3nt: TGTGCCACCTCCGGGACAGGGAAGCGGGGCTACACCTTC

j_gene: TRBJ1-1
abundance: NA
v_gene: TRBV18
d_gene: NA
CDR3aa: CASSPLGKVGTEAFF
CDR3nt: TGTGCCAGCTCACCACTCGGGAAAGTGGGCACTGAAGCTTTCTTT

j_gene: TRBJ2-6
abundance: NA
v_gene: TRBV7-2
d_gene: NA
CDR3aa: CASSLVTASGANVLTF
CDR3nt: TGTGCCAGCAGCTTAGTAACAGCCTCTGGGGCCAACGTCCTGACTTTC

j_gene: TRBJ1-2
abundance: NA
v_gene: TRBV6-1
d_gene: NA
CDR3aa: CASTTRVYGYTF
CDR3nt: TGTGCCAGCACTACCAGAGTCTATGGCTACACCTTC

j_gene: TRBJ2-1
abundance: once
v_gene: TRBV27
d_gene: TRBD1
CDR3aa: CASSLSSGTGANIGKFF
CDR3nt: TGTGCCAGCAGTTTATCTTCGGGGACAGGGGCTAATATCGGCAAGTTCTTC

j_gene: TRBJ2-7
abundance: NA
v_gene: TRBV6-1
d_gene: NA
CDR3aa: CASEATSTYEQYF
CDR3nt: TGTGCCAGCGAAGCCACCTCCACCTACGAGCAGTACTTC

j_gene: TRBJ1-6
abundance: NA
v_gene: TRBV9
d_gene: TRBD1
CDR3aa: CASSVASGQGRNNSPLHF
CDR3nt: TGTGCCAGCAGCGTCGCCTCGGGACAGGGAAGAAATAATTCACCCCTCCACTTT

j_gene: TRBJ2-7
abundance: NA
v_gene: TRBV18
d_gene: TRBD1
CDR3aa: CASSAGQGRFYEQYF
CDR3nt: TGTGCCAGCTCTGCGGGACAGGGAAGGTTCTACGAGCAGTACTTC

j_gene: TRBJ2-3
abundance: NA
v_gene: TRBV7-9
d_gene: NA
CDR3aa: CASSLVRDDRTDTQYF
CDR3nt: TGTGCCAGCAGCTTAGTCCGGGACGACCGCACAGATACGCAGTATTTT

j_gene: TRBJ2-3
abundance: NA
v_gene: TRBV9
d_gene: NA
CDR3aa: CASSVVGVSTDTQYF
CDR3nt: TGTGCCAGCAGCGTAGTCGGGGTTAGCACAGATACGCAGTATTTT

j_gene: TRBJ1-1
abundance: NA
v_gene: TRBV27
d_gene: NA
CDR3aa: CASSLTLNTEAFF
CDR3nt: TGTGCCAGCAGTTTGACCTTGAACACTGAAGCTTTCTTT

j_gene: TRBJ2-3
abundance: few
v_gene: TRBV27
d_gene: TRBD2
CDR3aa: CASSLALAGTDTQYF
CDR3nt: TGTGCCAGCAGTTTAGCGCTAGCGGGGACAGATACGCAGTATTTT

j_gene: TRBJ2-5
abundance: NA
v_gene: TRBV11-2
d_gene: NA
CDR3aa: CASSLGSQETQYF
CDR3nt: TGTGCCAGCAGCTTAGGTTCCCAAGAGACCCAGTACTTC

j_gene: TRBJ1-1
abundance: NA
v_gene: TRBV25-1
d_gene: NA
CDR3aa: CASSANSVRTEAFF
CDR3nt: TGTGCCAGCAGTGCAAACTCGGTCCGGACTGAAGCTTTCTTT

j_gene: TRBJ1-1
abundance: NA
v_gene: TRBV7-2
d_gene: NA
CDR3aa: CASSLVEGNEAFF
CDR3nt: TGTGCCAGCAGCTTAGTGGAAGGGAACGAAGCTTTCTTT

j_gene: TRBJ2-2
abundance: once
v_gene: TRBV9
d_gene: NA
CDR3aa: CASSLDEYRGELFF
CDR3nt: TGTGCCAGCAGCCTGGACGAGTATCGCGGGGAGCTGTTTTTT

j_gene: TRBJ1-2
abundance: NA
v_gene: TRBV27
d_gene: TRBD1
CDR3aa: CASSTGQGNYGYTF
CDR3nt: TGTGCCAGCAGTACGGGACAGGGCAACTATGGCTACACCTTC

j_gene: TRBJ2-5
abundance: NA
v_gene: TRBV20-1
d_gene: NA
CDR3aa: CSAVHQETQYF
CDR3nt: TGCAGTGCCGTTCACCAAGAGACCCAGTACTTC

j_gene: TRBJ1-3
abundance: NA
v_gene: TRBV4-3
d_gene: NA
CDR3aa: CASSPVPPGNSGNTIYF
CDR3nt: TGCGCCAGCAGCCCCGTTCCCCCGGGAAACTCTGGAAACACCATATATTTT

j_gene: TRBJ1-5
abundance: NA
v_gene: TRBV10-3
d_gene: NA
CDR3aa: CAISMGSEPQHF
CDR3nt: TGTGCCATCAGTATGGGTAGCGAGCCCCAGCATTTT

j_gene: TRBJ1-3
abundance: NA
v_gene: TRBV7-2
d_gene: NA
CDR3aa: CASSLVSGGLNTIYF
CDR3nt: TGTGCCAGCAGCTTAGTATCTGGGGGTTTAAACACCATATATTTT